What follows is one T cell receptor beta chain and its context. Its antigen remains unknown. This entry belongs to a study of cytomegalovirus exposure and HLA in healthy donors. Study results and caveats: Follow-up analysis later connected one missense variant in DCLRE1C with trimming of TCR beta V- and J-genes. Previous analysis showed most TCR beta V segments were productive about 87% or about 30% of the time.

V dropped 7 bases and J dropped 4 bases, with 14 bases sitting between them. The CDR3 runs to 14 residues. From germline, CDR1 is LNHDA and CDR2 SQIVND (reference sequence). The PCR used 60 Vbeta and 13 Jbeta primers. Generated by immunoSEQ multiplex PCR, the TCRdb table keeps only in-frame clones and is missing some. The data contain approximately 69,000 clones, approximately 81% of them seen just once; the ten biggest clones take up about 20%. The material sequenced was PBMCs. The J gene is TRBJ1-5, the V gene TRBV19; D not resolved. The sequence derives from a woman aged 25 to 39 in good health and CMV-seropositive. The CDR3 nucleotides read TGTGCCAGTACCATGGGCGGGCGGAATCAGCCCCAGCATTTT. This encodes CASTMGGRNQPQHF.